This entry features one T cell receptor (beta chain) sequence. This clonotype was detected ten times or more. The antigen this receptor binds is unknown. Nothing much larger sits one base from this clone, and base qualities are not available. Cut back by 8 bases and 1 base, the V and J ends lie 20 bases apart. CDR1 and CDR2 are drawn from the germline V gene (reference sequence): LNHDA, SQIVND. The CDR3 measures 16 amino acids from cysteine to phenylalanine. The retained sequence is limited to the CDR3, 48 bases, with the frame set at the first base. The data belong to a study of regulatory T cells in long-lasting Graves disease (dated by TCRdb to about 2021). Broadly, across the study: Newly diagnosed Graves' disease patients had taken antithyroid drugs for less than 3 months. This study used TCR sequencing and RNA sequencing of peripheral blood to compare persistent Graves' disease patients against newly diagnosed Graves' disease patients. The study was registered as a clinical trial and conducted in China. A total of 33 samples underwent TCR sequencing: some 13 from persistent and 20 from newly diagnosed Graves' disease patients. The paper's findings and limits, for the study overall: Compared with newly diagnosed patients, persistent Graves' disease patients had lower TCR Shannon entropy and fewer highly expanded clones, which suggests clonal expansion. Sequencing and analysis were restricted to the TCR beta chain. The study examined only peripheral blood because the primary lesion, thyroid tissue, could not be accessed. Patients with persistent disease shared more public clonotypes (approximately 2,500) than newly diagnosed patients did (about 970). Persistent disease showed preferential use of TRBV28, TRBJ1-2 and TRBJ2-5, whereas newly diagnosed disease favored TRBV20-1 and TRBJ2-1. The authors acknowledged the small sample size as a limitation that may reduce accuracy.

The sample's time point, from its label and the paper: newly diagnosed GD, antithyroid drugs for less than 3 months. For both TCR sequencing and RNA sequencing, RNA was extracted from PBMCs in TRIzol. The diagnosis of Graves' disease followed American Thyroid Association guidelines. Patients for the study were recruited at an endocrinology department in Xi'an, China. Each patient gave 8.5 to 9.5 milliliters of peripheral blood, collected in an EDTA anticoagulant tube. Ficoll Paque Plus density gradient separation was used to isolate PBMCs, and no further T cell sorting was performed. RNA quality was checked with an Agilent 2100 Bioanalyzer and agarose gel, and concentration with a NanoDrop 2000. Library method: multiplex PCR. TCRdb lists the instrument as Illumina HiSeq 4000. iRepertoire HTBI primers and Arm-PCR amplification of CDR3 regions were used to construct TCR beta libraries. Gel purification was performed on PCR products prior to sequencing. The paper's data handling went like this. Gene usage analysis of CDR3 amino acid clonotypes relied on the approximately 60 TRBV and 15 or so TRBJ segments identified across samples. COPE and FqMerger were used to merge filtered high-quality paired reads into contigs. BLAST was used to align contigs to IMGT TRBV, TRBD and TRBJ reference genes, with CDR3 defined following IMGT. Clonotypes above 0.1% frequency were classified as highly expanded clones. Repertoire diversity was measured by Shannon entropy, and V-J evenness by the Gini coefficient. A clonotype was considered public if more than one individual shared it. TCRdb reworked the public reads: Q25 trimming with fastp, MiXCR clone assembly, productive beta chains retained. Rows are unified per CDR3 protein, each entry keeping the most common DNA and genes. V and J calls and clone size were set by TCRdb, not the authors. The sample yields roughly 520,000 distinct CDR3 sequences; more than 10% were counted once. Jointly, the top ten make up approximately 9.6% of the sample.

These data are also associated with another study on T cells in Graves' hyperthyroidism and ophthalmopathy. The second study, in turn, reports: Stable Graves' hyperthyroidism was defined as the absence of progression to ophthalmopathy over 18 months of follow-up. Hyperthyroidism patients were newly diagnosed, had a disease duration of under 2 months, and were aged 18 to 65 years. Patients with uncontrolled infections, other autoimmune diseases, pregnancy or lactation were excluded. Diagnoses were based on clinical symptoms, serum thyroxine and TRAb, thyroid ultrasound and orbital computed tomography. For the first round of RT-PCR on the TCR CDR3, the HTBI primer set was used together with the Qiagen OneStep RT-PCR kit. Blood samples also contained most of the expanded thyroid clonotypes (frequency above 0.001), which suggests that blood repertoires may reflect thyroid immune responses. Ophthalmopathy was separated from stable hyperthyroidism by a 13 V-J signature model, with over 85% sensitivity and roughly 84% specificity obtained in cross-validation and 80%/75% obtained in testing. In validation, the model predicted progression to ophthalmopathy with roughly 66% sensitivity and less than 75% specificity, a median of about 6.7 months before onset. To identify distinguishing TCR V-J signatures, a discovery cohort of 95 to 100 patients was used, comprising some 45 with Graves' ophthalmopathy and 57 with stable Graves' hyperthyroidism. Whether ophthalmopathy could be predicted prospectively was tested in an independent validation cohort made up of fewer than 20 hyperthyroidism patients plus 17 patients who later progressed to ophthalmopathy. For training and testing, the roughly 97 patients in the discovery cohort were randomly divided in a 7:3 ratio. The study also compared thyroid tissue and blood T-cell repertoires from more than five Graves' hyperthyroidism patients. Following sampling, methimazole starting at 30 mg daily was given to hyperthyroidism patients, and high-dose intravenous methylprednisolone was given to ophthalmopathy patients. Libraries were constructed in a second round of multiplex PCR, after which size selection and purification were performed. Paired-end sequencing of the libraries was performed with 100 bp reads on an Illumina HiSeq2000. SOAPnuke was used to process the raw data, with reads discarded if the reads contained adapters or uncalled bases, had a mean Phred below 15, or lacked an exact constant-primer or identifier match. COPE v1.2.5 was used to merge the high-quality paired reads, and each unique nucleotide sequence was defined as a clonotype. MiTCR v1.1 was used to align clonotypes to the IMGT TRBV, TRBD and TRBJ reference segments. The analysis was restricted to V-J combinations with a frequency above 0.0001, which together covered 98% to 99.2% of the repertoires. A TCS score was defined as the ratio of F50 (clonal expansion) to E x V (chaos), with BLOSUM62-based TCRdist applied between CDR3 peptides within each V-J. Welch's t-statistics and random forest reduced roughly 530 V-J features to 10 to 15, which were used in a naive Bayes classifier (R e1071). Sample size was not statistically predetermined, and investigators were not blinded to group allocation. TCR Vbeta CDR3 sequencing of 140 or so peripheral blood samples (43 ophthalmopathy, 75 to 80 hyperthyroidism and roughly 17 progressor patients) is reported in the paper.

Recombination linked TRBV19 to TRBJ2-5, with a tentative D gene TRBD2 over 6 matching bases. The receptor was isolated from a woman under 40 with Graves disease. Donor details come from another sample of the same person, matched by shared clones. The material sequenced was peripheral blood mononuclear cells (PBMCs), taken at new diagnosis, from a patient treated with antithyroid drugs. The encoded CDR3 is CASRSGAGGVQETQYF. The nucleotides read TGTGCCAGTCGGTCTGGCGCAGGAGGGGTCCAAGAGACCCAGTACTTC.